A selection of T cell receptor beta chains follows, all from one sample in a study of blood T cell repertoires in COVID-19. Profiling relied on immunoSEQ multiplex PCR, and the TCRdb table lists in-frame clones only, not all of them. The sample lists about 390,000 clones; just under 90% were seen once. The sequenced material came from PBMCs or T cells enriched from blood (not recorded which). These receptor sequences come from a woman aged 45-59 years who had recovered from COVID-19. Each CDR3 is given with its conserved first and last residue. Fields, in order: clone size, V gene, J gene, D gene, CDR3 DNA, CDR3 protein. The D gene is left open where the match is weak. Only part of the rows carry a size: once, few, many, or a class if the clone is expanded.

>-|TRBV5-1|TRBJ1-2|TRBD1
TGCGCCAGCCGGGACAGCTCAATATATGGCTACACCTTC
CASRDSSIYGYTF
>once|TRBV7-3|TRBJ2-5|-
TGTGCCAGCAGCTTGGGCGGGCTACAAAAGGAGACCCAGTACTTC
CASSLGGLQKETQYF
>once|TRBV29-1|TRBJ2-4|TRBD1
TGCAGCGTCGTGACAGGGAAAAACATTCAGTACTTC
CSVVTGKNIQYF
>-|TRBV4-3|TRBJ2-2|TRBD2
TGCGCCAGCAGCCAAGATTCCCGGGGGGGTACCGGGGAGCTGTTTTTT
CASSQDSRGGTGELFF
>-|TRBV11-2|TRBJ1-2|-
TGTGCCAGCAGCCCGACGGGGGGCGCTTTCCCCTATGGCTACACCTTC
CASSPTGGAFPYGYTF
>once|TRBV5-1|TRBJ1-2|TRBD1
TGCGCCAGCGCTACAGGGGGCGCCCACTATGGCTACACCTTC
CASATGGAHYGYTF
>-|TRBV5-5|TRBJ1-1|-
TGTGCCAGCAGCGCCAGGGGACACATGAACACTGAAGCTTTCTTT
CASSARGHMNTEAFF
>-|TRBV11-2|TRBJ2-5|TRBD2
TGTGCCAGCAGCTTAGGGCCCAGCGGGGGGCTGACCCAGTACTTC
CASSLGPSGGLTQYF
>-|TRBV6-2/TRBV6-3|TRBJ2-3|-
TGTGCCAGCAGTTACTCGAACGTACTCCTGGCCTCACAGCCTACGCAGTATTTT
CASSYSNVLLASQPTQYF
>once|TRBV5-1|TRBJ1-1|TRBD1
TGCGCCAGCAGCTGGGGACAGGGTTCGAACACTGAAGCTTTCTTT
CASSWGQGSNTEAFF
>-|TRBV21-1|TRBJ1-1|-
TGTTCAATTGAGGCCTCGAATTGCGGCACTGAAGCTTTCTTT
CSIEASNCGTEAFF
>-|TRBV28|TRBJ1-2|-
TGTGCCAGCAGTCTCGTGGGGGCCTCCTATGGCTACACCTTC
CASSLVGASYGYTF
>-|TRBV29-1|TRBJ2-3|TRBD2
TGCAGCGTTGGGACTAGCGGGGGGGCCGGTACGCAGTATTTT
CSVGTSGGAGTQYF
>few|TRBV19|TRBJ1-5|-
TGTGCCAGTACCTTGCTTGGGCAATCTAGCAATCAGCCCCAGCATTTT
CASTLLGQSSNQPQHF
>-|TRBV27|TRBJ1-5|TRBD1
TGTGCCAGCAGTGACAGGGGTAATCAGCCCCAGCATTTT
CASSDRGNQPQHF
>-|TRBV6-4|TRBJ1-2|TRBD1
TGTGCCAGCAGGCCAAGGACAGGGTCTGGCTACACCTTC
CASRPRTGSGYTF
>-|TRBV6-5|TRBJ1-2|TRBD1
TGTGCCAGCAGTTGGACAGGGAATGGCTACACCTTC
CASSWTGNGYTF
>once|TRBV18|TRBJ2-3|TRBD2
TGTGCCAGCTCACCACTACGGACTAGCGGGGAGACAGATACGCAGTATTTT
CASSPLRTSGETDTQYF
>-|TRBV7-8|TRBJ2-5|TRBD2
TGTGCCAGCAGCTTAGGCGGGGGGACACGAGAGACCCAGTACTTC
CASSLGGGTRETQYF
>-|TRBV11-3|TRBJ1-6|-
TGTGCCAGCAGCTTAGGAGGCGGCTCACCCCTCCACTTT
CASSLGGGSPLHF
>-|TRBV3-1/TRBV3-2|TRBJ1-2|TRBD1
TGTGCCAGCAGCCTAGGACAGGGTTCCCTAGGGGGCACCTTC
CASSLGQGSLGGTF
>-|TRBV6-4|TRBJ2-7|TRBD2
TGTGCCAGCGTAATAGCGGGGGGCCGCTCCTACGAGCAGTACTTC
CASVIAGGRSYEQYF
>-|TRBV9|TRBJ2-3|-
TGTGCCAGCAGCGCATCGGGACAACCCACAGATACGCAGTATTTT
CASSASGQPTDTQYF
>-|TRBV5-1|TRBJ2-2|TRBD2
TGCGCCAGCAGATTGAGCGGGGGGACGAACACCGGGGAGCTGTTTTTT
CASRLSGGTNTGELFF
>-|TRBV12-2|TRBJ2-4|-
TGTGCAAGTCGCTTAGGGGACATACCGTTAGCCAAAAACATTCAGTACTTC
CASRLGDIPLAKNIQYF
>-|TRBV4-1|TRBJ1-3|-
TGCGCCAGCAGCGATACTTCCAGGGGATCTGGAAACACCATATATTTT
CASSDTSRGSGNTIYF
>-|TRBV3-1/TRBV3-2|TRBJ2-7|-
TGTGCCAGCAGCCTGCGTACCGACAGCCTCTACGAGCAGTACTTC
CASSLRTDSLYEQYF
>-|TRBV4-1|TRBJ2-7|TRBD1
TGCGCCAGCAGCCCGACAGGGGGCTCCTACGAGCAGTACTTC
CASSPTGGSYEQYF
>-|TRBV19|TRBJ1-1|TRBD1
TGTGCCAGTAGTTTAAAGACAGGGTCGAACACTGAAGCTTTCTTT
CASSLKTGSNTEAFF
>-|TRBV3-1/TRBV3-2|TRBJ2-7|TRBD1
TGTGCCAGCAGCCCTAGGACAGGGCTTGCCTTATCCTACGAGCAGTACTTC
CASSPRTGLALSYEQYF
>-|TRBV7-8|TRBJ1-2|TRBD1
TGTGCCAGCAGCTCGGACAGGACGAACTATGGCTACACCTTC
CASSSDRTNYGYTF
>-|TRBV5-6|TRBJ2-1|TRBD2
TGTGCCAGCAGCTTGGTGACTAGCGGTGCGCAGGGGCAGTTCTTC
CASSLVTSGAQGQFF
>few|TRBV10-3|TRBJ1-1|-
TGTGCCATCAGTCCAGGGTGGAGCACTGAAGCTTTCTTT
CAISPGWSTEAFF
>-|TRBV24-1|TRBJ2-1|-
TGTGCCACCAGTGATTCGGGAGGGACAGTGTGGAATGAGCAGTTCTTC
CATSDSGGTVWNEQFF
>-|TRBV7-9|TRBJ2-2|-
TGTGCCAGCAGCTCCCCGGCGAACACCGGGGAGCTGTTTTTT
CASSSPANTGELFF
>once|TRBV19|TRBJ1-2|-
TGTGCCAGTAGTAGTCCGGGATTGAAACAGCCCAACTCTAACTATGGCTACACCTTC
CASSSPGLKQPNSNYGYTF
>-|TRBV7-8|TRBJ1-1|-
TGTGCCAGCAACCTACAGGGGAACACTGAAGCTTTCTTT
CASNLQGNTEAFF
>-|TRBV7-8|TRBJ1-3|TRBD1
TGTGCCAGCAGCTTAATTTCTGGGCAGGGGGCCTTACTTCGGTCTGGAAACACCATATATTTT
CASSLISGQGALLRSGNTIYF
>few|TRBV5-1|TRBJ1-4|-
TGCGCCAGCAGCTCTGGGACTTGGGCTAATGAAAAACTGTTTTTT
CASSSGTWANEKLFF
>-|TRBV2|TRBJ2-7|TRBD1
TGTGCCACCGGAGACGGCGGGACAGGGGGCTACGAGCAGTACTTC
CATGDGGTGGYEQYF
>-|TRBV20-1|TRBJ1-4|-
TGCAGTGCCGGTAGGGAGGAAAAACTGTTTTTT
CSAGREEKLFF
>-|TRBV28|TRBJ1-2|-
TGTGCCAGCAGCAAAACAGGGTTCCTGTCCTATGGCTACACCTTC
CASSKTGFLSYGYTF
>-|TRBV4-1|TRBJ1-1|-
TGCGCCAGCAGCCAAGGACCCCTGAGGGATACTGAAGCTTTCTTT
CASSQGPLRDTEAFF
>-|TRBV15|TRBJ1-2|-
TGTGCCACCAGCAGAGTAGGGGCTGGAGGCTACACCTTC
CATSRVGAGGYTF
>-|TRBV11-3|TRBJ2-1|TRBD2
TGTGCCAGCAGCCCGACTAGCGGGGGGGCCGGTACCTACAATGAGCAGTTCTTC
CASSPTSGGAGTYNEQFF
>-|TRBV11-2|TRBJ1-2|-
TGTGCCAGCAGCTTAGTTGGACGACAGGGCTACACCTTC
CASSLVGRQGYTF
>few|TRBV29-1|TRBJ1-2|TRBD1
TGCAGCGTCTTGACAGGGAGTTCTGGCTACACCTTC
CSVLTGSSGYTF